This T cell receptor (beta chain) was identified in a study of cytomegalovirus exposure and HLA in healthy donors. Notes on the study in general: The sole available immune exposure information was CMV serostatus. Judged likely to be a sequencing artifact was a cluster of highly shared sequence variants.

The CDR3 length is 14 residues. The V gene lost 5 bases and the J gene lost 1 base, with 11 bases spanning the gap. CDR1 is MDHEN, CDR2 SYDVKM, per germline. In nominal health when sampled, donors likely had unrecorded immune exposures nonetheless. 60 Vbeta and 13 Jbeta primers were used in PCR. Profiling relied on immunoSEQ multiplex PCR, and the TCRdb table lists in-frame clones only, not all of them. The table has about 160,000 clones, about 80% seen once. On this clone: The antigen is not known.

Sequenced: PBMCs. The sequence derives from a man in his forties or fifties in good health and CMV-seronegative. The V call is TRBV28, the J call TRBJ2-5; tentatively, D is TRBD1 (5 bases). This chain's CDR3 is CASSNSDTQETQYF. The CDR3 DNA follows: TGTGCCAGCAGTAACTCGGACACCCAAGAGACCCAGTACTTC.